The clone carrying this T cell receptor beta chain has a handful of counts. Authors' processing steps: Reference gene primer amplification yielded estimated nucleated cell counts. Method: immunoSEQ multiplex PCR; TCRdb's copy keeps in-frame clones and lacks some. V, J and clone size reflect that table, while D and trimming were determined from the DNA. Here the sample spans hundreds of thousands of clones, about 90% being singletons. The entry originates in a study of blood T cell repertoires in COVID-19. About the research overall: COVID-19 samples, acute and convalescent, were from the United States, Italy and Spain.

CDR3 length equals 18 residues. Germline V gene sequence: CDR1 LGHNA, CDR2 YNFKEQ. After removal of 1 base from V and 6 bases from J, the junction contained 13 bases not matched to a gene. The sequence came from a woman between 18 and 29 years old with acute COVID-19. Material for sequencing was PBMCs or T cells enriched from blood (not recorded which). The chain combines TRBV4-2 with TRBJ1-4, with 8 bases matching TRBD1. This CDR3 reads CASSQGRGPGGADEKLFF. CDR3 DNA: TGTGCCAGCAGCCAAGGAAGGGGACCAGGGGGCGCCGATGAAAAACTGTTTTTT.